The next 32 T cell receptor beta chains were all read from a single sample in a study of prognosis after radiotherapy for stage I lung cancer. Amplification of TCR beta CDR3 from genomic DNA used two-round multiplex PCR. The first round of PCR was done with primers that matched each TRBV and TRBJ gene. In TCRdb, the multiplex PCR reads were re-called with MiXCR into one record per CDR3 protein. Of 15,000 or so distinct CDR3 sequences in the sample, roughly 30% were seen once. The sequencing used PBMCs, collected before or after stereotactic body radiation therapy (not recorded which). The receptors originated from a donor aged 50 or older with non-small cell lung cancer.

As for this clonotype: The junction departs from germline at one end; a sequencing error may be responsible. The chain combines TRBV6-9 with TRBJ2-5, with a weak D call TRBD1 (6 bases). CDR1 is MNHGY, CDR2 SVAAGI, per germline. The CDR3 totals 16 residues. CDR3 nucleotide sequence: TGTGCCAACAGTTCTGCTCCGGGACATGGAGATGAGACCCAGTACTTC. This encodes CANSSAPGHGDETQYF.

This clonotype was counted many times. The rearrangement joins TRBV11-1 to TRBJ2-7; D gene uncertain. Trimming cost V 5 bases and J 2 bases, with 10 bases left between them. Germline CDR1 is SGHAT and CDR2 is FQDESV (reference sequence). CDR3 length: 13 amino acids. The CDR3 bases are TGTGCCAGCAGCCGCCAGAGGACCTACGAGCAGTACTTC. This gives the protein CASSRQRTYEQYF.

There are many counts of this clonotype. The chain uses TRBV20-1 and TRBJ1-4; D uncertain. The CDR3 is 11 amino acids. Germline V gene lookup returns CDR1 DFQATT and CDR2 SNEGSKA (reference sequence). Trimming shortened V by 0 bases and J by 10 bases, and 6 bases separated the two germline ends. CDR3: CSARDERKLFF. In DNA form, the CDR3 reads TGCAGTGCTAGAGATGAAAGAAAACTGTTTTTT.

This clonotype was recorded only once. A far bigger clonotype differs at one base, so this is likely a read error. V and J are TRBV6-2 or TRBV6-3 and TRBJ2-7; tentatively, D is TRBD2 (6 bases). The CDR3 has 16 residues. V was pared by 6 bases and J by 3 bases, with 21 bases between. Per the germline V gene, CDR1 is MNHEY and CDR2 is SVGEGT. This CDR3 reads CASRKTSRRVGYEQYF. The CDR3 DNA is TGTGCCAGCAGGAAAACTAGCAGGAGGGTTGGCTACGAGCAGTACTTC.

This clonotype was observed at least ten times. V usage is TRBV4-1 and J usage is TRBJ2-1; 10 bases map to TRBD2. The V segment lost 0 bases and the J segment 9 bases; nucleotides outside the gene matches: 11. The CDR3 has 17 amino acids. From germline, CDR1 is MGHRA and CDR2 YSYEKL. The CDR3 sequence is CASSQDFALAGTTEQFF. The CDR3 region has the DNA TGCGCCAGCAGCCAAGATTTTGCACTAGCGGGAACCACTGAGCAGTTCTTC.

This clonotype is categorized as medium-sized. V is TRBV6-4 and J is TRBJ2-1, with 8 bases identical to TRBD2. Looked up from germline, CDR1 is MRHNA and CDR2 is SNTAGT. Trimming took 5 bases from V and 1 from J; bases not matched to a gene: 7. The CDR3 contains 16 residues. The CDR3 coding sequence is TGTGCCAGCAGTAGGGGTAGCGGGGTTTCCTACAATGAGCAGTTCTTC. Translating it yields CASSRGSGVSYNEQFF.

V is TRBV12-3 or TRBV12-4 and J is TRBJ2-7; D unresolved. The ends were cut back, 8 bases at V and 10 bases at J, with 21 bases in the middle. The CDR3 sequence is 13 residues long. CDR3 DNA sequence: TGTGCCAGCGGTGGACGATATCCTCCCGATCAGTACTTC. Translation: CASGGRYPPDQYF.

This clonotype was recorded at least ten times. The chain links TRBV20-1 to TRBJ1-4; 7 bases match TRBD1. The trim removed 6 bases at V and 8 bases at J, leaving 9 bases unmatched. The CDR3 runs 13 residues. The V gene's germline CDR1 is DFQATT and CDR2 SNEGSKA (reference sequence). DNA of the CDR3: TGCAGTGCACAGGACGGGGGACAGGAAAAACTGTTTTTT. Translated, it gives CSAQDGGQEKLFF.

Many counts were recorded for this clonotype. The chain combines TRBV11-2 with TRBJ2-7; a possible D gene is TRBD2 (5 bases). The V end was cut by 1 base, the J end by 0 bases, with 7 bases between. Germline CDR1 reads SGHAT; CDR2 reads FQNNGV. The CDR3 has 14 residues. The CDR3 DNA reads as TGTGCCAGCAGCTTAGTTGGGAGCTCCTACGAGCAGTACTTC. Its protein product is CASSLVGSSYEQYF.

With respect to this clonotype: The junction differs from germline at one of its ends, possibly a read error. The CDR3 here is CASRSVSETKYF. CDR3 sequence (DNA): TGTGCCAGCAGATCGGTTTCGGAGACCAAGTACTTC. The chain has TRBV6-1 and TRBJ2-5, with D uncertain. The V gene's germline CDR1 is MNHNS and CDR2 SASEGT. There are 12 residues in the CDR3.

With regard to this clonotype: The junction and the germline gene differ at one end; a read error may be behind it. The gene calls are TRBV12-3 or TRBV12-4 and TRBJ2-1, with 11 bases matching TRBD2. This CDR3 region has 15 residues. The CDR3 region is CASRAPGLAVSEQFF. CDR3 nucleotides: TGTGCGAGCAGGGCCCCGGGACTAGCGGTTAGTGAGCAGTTCTTC.

The rearrangement uses TRBV20-1 and TRBJ1-1; weak D call: TRBD1 (5 bases). Looked up from germline, CDR1 is DFQATT and CDR2 is SNEGSKA (reference sequence). The ends were cut back, 2 bases at V and 2 bases at J, with 9 bases in the middle. The CDR3 runs 13 residues. The CDR3 DNA reads as TGCAGTGCTAGAAGGACATGTAACACTGAAGCTTTCTTT. Amino acids: CSARRTCNTEAFF.

Notes on this clonotype: It may be a read error: a sequence one base away is much more abundant. The V gene is TRBV6-9, the J gene TRBJ2-5; 11 bases are a match to TRBD2. Germline CDR1 and CDR2: MNHGY and SVAAGI. The CDR3 is 15 residues long. CDR3 bases: TGTGCCAGCAGTTACGGGACTAGCGGTGGGGAGAACCAGTACTTC. It translates to CASSYGTSGGENQYF.

This clonotype ranks as medium-sized. The V call is TRBV7-9, the J call TRBJ2-1; 8 bases map to TRBD2. V shed 0 bases, J shed 9 bases, and the junction held 7 bases outside the gene matches. Germline CDR1 is SEHNR and CDR2 is FQNEAQ (reference sequence). The CDR3 runs to 15 residues. DNA for the CDR3: TGTGCCAGCAGCTTAGCGGGCGGGAGGAGGGGTGAGCAGTTCTTC. It codes for CASSLAGGRRGEQFF. Full variable domain (missing parts from reference TRBV7-9 and TRBJ2-1): DTGVSQNPRHKITKRGQNVTFRCDPISEHNRLYWYRQTLGQGPEFLTYFQNEAQLEKSRLLSDRFSAERPKGSFSTLEIQRTEQGDSAMYLCASSLAGGRRGEQFFGPGTRLTVL.

Remarks on this clonotype: A far larger clone differs by one base, so this is likely a read error. The chain employs TRBV6-4 and TRBJ1-1; perhaps TRBD1 as D (5 bases). Germline V lookup: CDR1 MRHNA, CDR2 SNTAGT. V was trimmed by 5 bases and J by 9 bases, leaving 22 bases between them. This CDR3 contains 15 residues. The CDR3 reads CASSYHLQDSFQAFF. CDR3 DNA sequence: TGTGCCAGCAGTTACCACTTACAGGACTCCTTTCAAGCTTTCTTT.

This clonotype has only one observation. The V and J genes are TRBV6-1 and TRBJ2-3, with unresolved D. Trimming shortened V by 6 bases and J by 3 bases, and 16 bases separated the two germline ends. Germline V CDR1 and CDR2: MNHNS, SASEGT. CDR3 length: 15 residues. The CDR3 region is CASSLDGSRTDTQYF. As DNA, the CDR3 is TGTGCCAGCAGCCTAGACGGTTCTAGAACAGATACGCAGTATTTT.

This clonotype was seen ten or more times. The J gene is TRBJ2-7, the V gene TRBV20-1; 9 nucleotides line up with TRBD1. Germline V gives CDR1 DFQATT, CDR2 SNEGSKA (reference sequence). The CDR3 consists of 14 residues. The junction had 7 bases not matched to a gene; V was cut back by 5 bases and J by 2 bases. The CDR3 loop is CSARDRGGPYEQYF. The CDR3 DNA follows: TGCAGTGCTCGCGACAGGGGGGGACCCTACGAGCAGTACTTC.

This clonotype occurred many times. The CDR3 coding sequence is TGTGCCAGCAGCTTAGCCCGGGGGGACGAGCAGTACTTC. Protein product: CASSLARGDEQYF. This chain joins TRBV7-2 and TRBJ2-7; TRBD2 matches 7 bases. Trimming at V came to 0 bases and at J to 5 bases, leaving 1 base not matched to a gene. In germline, CDR1 is SGHTA, CDR2 FQGNSA. The CDR3 runs 13 residues. The full variable domain, with the rest looked up from reference TRBV7-2 and TRBJ2-7, is GAGVSQSPSNKVTEKGKDVELRCDPISGHTALYWYRQSLGQGLEFLIYFQGNSAPDKSGLPSDRFSAERTGGSVSTLTIQRTQQEDSAVYLCASSLARGDEQYFGPGTRLTVT.

By share of the sample, this clonotype is medium-sized. CDR3: CASSFMATYNEQFF. The CDR3 DNA is TGTGCCAGCAGCTTCATGGCCACCTACAATGAGCAGTTCTTC. J is TRBJ2-1 and V is TRBV7-2; no reliable D call. Per the germline V gene, CDR1 is SGHTA and CDR2 is FQGNSA. The CDR3 is 14 residues long. V was pared by 3 bases and J by 2 bases, with 8 bases between.

This clonotype is medium-sized (0.01 to 0.1%) in the sample. The rearrangement joins TRBV20-1 to TRBJ2-7; 7 nucleotides agree with TRBD1. Losses at the gene ends were 1 base for V and 3 bases for J; bases not matched to a gene: 3. The CDR3 sequence is 13 residues long. The germline gives CDR1 DFQATT, CDR2 SNEGSKA (reference sequence). As DNA, the CDR3 is TGCAGTGCTAGAGGCGACAGGGACTACGAGCAGTACTTC. Its translation is CSARGDRDYEQYF.

This clonotype has ten or more counts. The CDR3 region has the DNA TGTGCCAGCAGTTACAGCGACCCGGAGGCCCAAGAGACCCAGTACTTC. Its translation is CASSYSDPEAQETQYF. The chain links TRBV28 to TRBJ2-5, with D tentatively TRBD2 (5 bases). V lost 4 bases, J lost 1 base, and 16 bases lay in between. CDR1 and CDR2 from the germline V gene are MDHEN and SYDVKM. This CDR3 contains 16 residues.

In its sample, this clonotype was seen many times. This rearrangement joins TRBV14 to TRBJ1-5; possible D gene TRBD1, 6 bases. Germline-derived CDR1 and CDR2 are SGHDN and FVKESK. The CDR3 has 14 amino acids. V gave up 4 bases and J gave up 3 bases, with 10 bases separating them. This CDR3 reads CASSLRGYNQPQHF. CDR3 nucleotide sequence: TGTGCCAGCAGCCTCAGGGGTTACAATCAGCCCCAGCATTTT.

This clonotype came up once. The chain carries TRBV20-1 and TRBJ2-1, with 8 bases fitting TRBD2. Germline CDR1 reads DFQATT; CDR2 reads SNEGSKA (reference sequence). The length of the CDR3 is 14 residues. V gave up 5 bases and J gave up 9 bases; unmatched junction bases: 12. The CDR3 reads CSAASGTSGFEQFF. CDR3 DNA sequence: TGCAGTGCTGCCTCCGGGACTAGTGGGTTTGAGCAGTTCTTC.

The genes are TRBV6-2 or TRBV6-3 and TRBJ2-1, with D uncertain. This CDR3 has 16 amino acids. Per the germline V gene, CDR1 is MNHEY and CDR2 is SVGEGT. This chain's CDR3 is CESSVFSLSSYNEQFF. The CDR3, as DNA: TGTGAAAGCAGTGTGTTTAGTCTGAGCTCCTACAATGAGCAGTTCTTC.

This clonotype ranks as medium-sized (0.01 to 0.1%). This chain links TRBV6-1 with TRBJ2-1; TRBD2 might be the D (6 bases). The germline V gene has CDR1 MNHNS and CDR2 SASEGT. Trimming pared 5 bases from V and 8 bases from J, leaving 10 bases between. The CDR3 is 12 amino acids. In nucleotides, the CDR3 is TGTGCCAGCAGTAATTCGGGAGATGAGCAGTTCTTC. Translated: CASSNSGDEQFF.

This clonotype appeared a single time. A much larger clone lies a single base off, so this may be a read error. The chain combines TRBV6-1 with TRBJ1-1, with D unresolved. CDR3 length: 11 amino acids. Germline assignment: CDR1 MNHNS and CDR2 SASEGT. The CDR3 region has the DNA TGTGCCAGCGGGCGGGGAACTGACGCTTTCTTT. This encodes CASGRGTDAFF.

The sample holds many counts of this clonotype. The chain joins TRBV30 to TRBJ2-4; D unclear. The CDR3 sequence is 15 residues long. CDR1 and CDR2 from the germline V gene are GTSNPN and SVGIG (reference sequence). V was cut by 0 bases and J by 2 bases, with 11 bases left in between. As DNA, the CDR3 is TGTGCCTGGAGTGTACGTTGGGAAACCAAAAACATTCAGTACTTC. This sequence encodes CAWSVRWETKNIQYF.

The V and J genes are TRBV6-2 or TRBV6-3 and TRBJ2-3; D gene uncertain. Germline V gene data show CDR1 as MNHEY and CDR2 as SVGEGT. CDR3 length equals 18 residues. Trimming pared 5 bases from V and 4 bases from J, leaving 25 bases between. This CDR3 reads CASSHALELGKSPDTQYF. The CDR3 DNA is TGTGCCAGCAGTCACGCCCTAGAGCTGGGAAAGTCCCCAGATACGCAGTATTTT.

With regard to this clonotype: A read error may be the cause here, since a much bigger clone is one base away. This chain uses TRBV6-1 with TRBJ1-1; TRBD1 agrees at 9 bases. The CDR3 length is 13 residues. Germline V lookup: CDR1 MNHNS, CDR2 SASEGT. Here the CDR3 DNA reads TGTGCCAGCCGACAGGGGGGAGCCACTGAATCTTTCTTT. Residues: CASRQGGATESFF.

By share of the sample, this clonotype is medium-sized (0.01 to 0.1%). The chain recombines TRBV20-1 with TRBJ2-7, with TRBD2 matching 11 bases. This CDR3 comprises 16 residues. Looked up from germline, CDR1 is DFQATT and CDR2 is SNEGSKA (reference sequence). V shed 0 bases, J shed 4 bases, and the junction held 8 bases outside the gene matches. The chain's CDR3 is CSARDMRRLAGYEQYF. CDR3 bases: TGCAGTGCTAGAGATATGCGGCGACTAGCGGGATACGAGCAGTACTTC.

This clonotype showed up many times. The J gene is TRBJ1-5, the V gene TRBV10-2; no firm D call. The CDR3 is 13 residues long. Germline CDR1 and CDR2: WSHSY and SAAADI. V lost 0 bases and J lost 6, with 6 bases in between. CDR3 DNA sequence: TGCGCCAGCAGTGAGTCGACGGGTCAGCCCCAGCATTTT. Amino acids: CASSESTGQPQHF.

This clonotype was picked up many times. The genes are TRBV30 and TRBJ1-2, with D uncertain. Per the germline V gene, CDR1 is GTSNPN and CDR2 is SVGIG (reference sequence). The CDR3 is made up of 13 amino acids. The V end lost 0 bases, the J end lost 6 bases, and 11 bases lay between the germline ends. CDR3 sequence (DNA): TGTGCCTGGAGTGTACGTCGGATAGATGGCTACACCTTC. This gives the protein CAWSVRRIDGYTF.